The present TCR beta chain was sequenced within a study of blood T cell repertoires in COVID-19. Authors' data handling: Amplification with reference gene primers provided the estimates of nucleated cell counts. Method: immunoSEQ multiplex PCR; TCRdb's copy keeps in-frame clones and lacks some. That table gives V, J and clone size, and the DNA gave D and trimming. The table has 330,000 or so clones, 80% to 90% seen once. V gave up 5 bases and J gave up 5 bases; unmatched junction bases: 3. The CDR3 has 12 amino acids. Per the germline V gene, CDR1 is MNHEY and CDR2 is SMNVEV (reference sequence). The receptor comes from a man aged 35 to 55 in a cohort exposed to, infected with or recovered from COVID-19 (not recorded which). Sequencing input: PBMCs or T cells enriched from blood (not recorded which). The chain recombines TRBV27 with TRBJ2-7; 7 nucleotides line up with TRBD2. The DNA of the CDR3 is TGTGCCAGCAGTCTGGGGGGGAACGAGCAGTACTTC. Translating it yields CASSLGGNEQYF.